What follows are 9 T cell receptor beta chains derived from one specimen sequenced in a study of prognosis after radiotherapy for stage I lung cancer. Two-round multiplex PCR on genomic DNA was the method by which TCR beta CDR3 was amplified. TRBV and TRBJ genes each had their own specific primers in first-round PCR. MiXCR, applied by TCRdb to the multiplex PCR reads, yields one record per CDR3 protein. The sample contains under 20,000 distinct CDR3 sequences, 44% of which appear only once. The sample in question was PBMCs, obtained before or after stereotactic body radiation therapy (not recorded which). The receptors derive from a donor aged 50 or older with non-small cell lung cancer.

This clonotype was seen a single time. V and J are TRBV12-3 or TRBV12-4 and TRBJ1-5, with D hard to call. V was pared by 6 bases and J by 0 bases, with 12 bases between. This CDR3 is built from 15 residues. CDR3 sequence (DNA): TGTGCCAGCAGATGGTGTAGTTATAGCAATCAGCCCCAGCATTTT. It translates to CASRWCSYSNQPQHF.

Concerning this clonotype: At one of its ends the junction is not consistent with the germline gene, which may arise from a read error. The chain recombines TRBV20-1 with TRBJ2-7; 7 bases match TRBD1. The CDR3 contains 14 residues. Germline V gene data show CDR1 as DFQATT and CDR2 as SNEGSKA (reference sequence). The chain's CDR3 is CSSRERDRAYEQYF. The CDR3 DNA sequence: TGCAGTTCTAGAGAGAGGGACAGAGCCTATGAGCAGTACTTC.

A note on this clonotype: A far larger clone is just one base off, so this is likely a read error. The chain combines TRBV27 with TRBJ1-2, with 7 nucleotides matching TRBD1. The CDR3 contains 15 residues. Germline assignment: CDR1 MNHEY and CDR2 SMNVEV (reference sequence). V lost 4 bases, J lost 9 bases, and 14 bases stayed unmatched. CDR3: CASSYSRGTIHCYTF. CDR3 DNA sequence: TGTGCCAGCAGTTACAGCAGGGGGACAATACATTGCTACACCTTC.

In this sample, this clonotype turned up a few times. CDR3 residues: CASSLVLGGGRETQYF. The CDR3, as DNA: TGTGCCAGCAGCTTGGTTCTCGGCGGGGGGCGCGAGACCCAGTACTTC. The rearrangement uses TRBV5-4 and TRBJ2-5; 8 positions match TRBD2. This CDR3 contains 16 residues. The V and J ends lost 0 bases and 5 bases, in that order; junction bases with no gene match: 9. CDR1 SGHNT and CDR2 YYREEE come from the germline V gene (reference sequence).

The V gene is TRBV6-1, the J gene TRBJ2-1; 7 bases are a match to TRBD2. CDR1 is MNHNS, CDR2 SASEGT, per germline. This CDR3 is built from 11 residues. The CDR3 sequence is CASGSYNEQFF. As DNA, the CDR3 is TGTGCTAGCGGGTCCTACAATGAGCAGTTCTTC.

This clonotype was detected ten times or more. The chain is built from TRBV27 and TRBJ2-3, with 13 bases lining up with TRBD2. Trimming took 7 bases from V and 1 from J; bases not matched to a gene: 11. The germline V gene has CDR1 MNHEY and CDR2 SMNVEV (reference sequence). This CDR3 is 18 amino acids long. The CDR3 region is CASTNPGLAGPRTDTQYF. The CDR3 DNA follows: TGTGCCAGCACCAACCCGGGACTAGCGGGGCCCCGCACAGATACGCAGTATTTT.

This clonotype has a count of ten or more. The V call is TRBV20-1, the J call TRBJ2-7; 7 nucleotides align to TRBD1. Trimming at V came to 5 bases and at J to 3 bases, leaving 4 bases not matched to a gene. The CDR3 covers 12 residues. Germline CDR1 reads DFQATT; CDR2 reads SNEGSKA (reference sequence). The DNA for the CDR3 is TGCAGTGCTCCCAGGGGGTTCTACGAGCAGTACTTC. It codes for CSAPRGFYEQYF.

Comments on this clonotype: This could be a read error, since a much larger clone is one nucleotide away. This chain uses TRBV12-3 or TRBV12-4 with TRBJ2-1; no firm D call. The CDR3 loop spans 15 amino acids. The CDR3 protein is CTSSRRAGIYNGQFF. Here the CDR3 DNA reads TGTACCAGCAGCCGCCGGGCCGGAATTTACAATGGGCAGTTCTTC.

This clonotype was detected ten times or more. The chain uses TRBV12-3 or TRBV12-4 and TRBJ2-5; 7 bases fit TRBD1. The CDR3 covers 13 residues. V shed 4 bases, J shed 2 bases, and the junction held 1 base outside the gene matches. The CDR3 is CASSSGQQETQYF. CDR3 DNA sequence: TGTGCCAGCAGTTCGGGACAGCAAGAGACCCAGTACTTC.